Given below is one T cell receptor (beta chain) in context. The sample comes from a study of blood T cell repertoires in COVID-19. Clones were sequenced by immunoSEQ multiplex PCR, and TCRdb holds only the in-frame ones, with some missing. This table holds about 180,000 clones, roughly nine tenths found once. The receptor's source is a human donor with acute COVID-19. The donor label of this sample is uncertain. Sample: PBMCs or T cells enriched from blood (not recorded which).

CDR3 loop: CASSLDRDYLRETQYF. CDR3 nucleotide sequence: TGTGCCAGCAGCTTGGACCGGGACTACCTTAGAGAGACCCAGTACTTC. J is TRBJ2-5 and V is TRBV5-6; 7 bases are shared with TRBD2. The CDR3 consists of 16 residues. Unmatched junction bases numbered 9, after V lost 0 bases and J lost 4 bases. CDR1 is SGHDT, CDR2 YYEEEE, per germline. Filled out from reference TRBV5-6 and TRBJ2-5, the complete variable domain reads DAGVTQSPTHLIKTRGQQVTLRCSPKSGHDTVSWYQQALGQGPQFIFQYYEEEERQRGNFPDRFSGHQFPNYSSELNVNALLLGDSALYLCASSLDRDYLRETQYFGPGTRLLVL.